Listed below are T cell receptor beta chains from one sample, sequenced in a study of shared clonotypes between healthy human individuals. The table came from immunoSEQ multiplex PCR; TCRdb's copy has only in-frame clones and leaves some out. Counted here are millions of clones, about 92% occurring once; the ten biggest clones make up 1.5% to 2%. The sample comprised naive CD8+ T cells from PBMCs. The receptors were gathered from a man between 18 and 29 years old in good health. Some clones in this sample may be carry-over from other donors' samples. The CDR3 runs from the conserved cysteine through the conserved F or W. The D gene is left open where the match is weak. Some rows have no size entry. The others give once, few or many, or a class for an expanded clone.

j_call	d_call	clone_size	v_call	cdr3_nt	cdr3_aa
TRBJ1-1	-	-	TRBV27	TGTGCCAGCAGGCCAGGGCGGAACACTGAAGCTTTCTTT	CASRPGRNTEAFF
TRBJ1-4	-	-	TRBV19	TGTGCCAGTAGTATCGGGGAGTTTGATAATGAAAAACTGTTTTTT	CASSIGEFDNEKLFF
TRBJ2-3	-	-	TRBV16	TGTGCCAGCAGCCAACCACCCGCAGGCACAGATACGCAGTATTTT	CASSQPPAGTDTQYF
TRBJ2-3	-	-	TRBV10-3	TGTGCCATCAGAGCTAGCGACTCTAGCACAGATACGCAGTATTTT	CAIRASDSSTDTQYF
TRBJ2-3	TRBD1	-	TRBV6-5	TGTGCCAGCAGCCCCGTACAGGGGGCGACAGATACGCAGTATTTT	CASSPVQGATDTQYF
TRBJ2-3	-	once	TRBV6-4	TGTGCCAGCACCCCAGAGGAAGGACAGCACACAGATACGCAGTATTTT	CASTPEEGQHTDTQYF
TRBJ1-4	-	-	TRBV7-9	TGTGCCAGCAGCTTCCGGGACAAAGCTGGCGAAAAACTGTTTTTT	CASSFRDKAGEKLFF
TRBJ1-1	-	-	TRBV29-1	TGCAGTTACTGGGCTGGCTTGAACACTGAAGCTTTCTTT	CSYWAGLNTEAFF
TRBJ1-2	-	-	TRBV14	TGTGCCAGCAGCCAAGGGCCAGGGGCGCCCTATGGCTACACCTTC	CASSQGPGAPYGYTF
TRBJ1-1	TRBD1	once	TRBV28	TGTGCCAGCAGTTTCGACAGGGGGATCGCTTTCTTT	CASSFDRGIAFF
TRBJ1-3	-	-	TRBV9	TGTGCCAGCAGCGTGGGAGGGGGCTCTGGAAACACCATATATTTT	CASSVGGGSGNTIYF
TRBJ2-1	-	-	TRBV7-8	TGTGCCAGCAGATCGGACAGTTACAATGAGCAGTTCTTC	CASRSDSYNEQFF
TRBJ1-1	-	-	TRBV28	TGTGCCGCAGGGAAGGATGAAGCTTTCTTT	CAAGKDEAFF
TRBJ2-3	TRBD1	-	TRBV7-6	TGTGCCAGCAGCTCAAGGACAGGGGTGGCAGATACGCAGTATTTT	CASSSRTGVADTQYF
TRBJ2-7	TRBD2	-	TRBV10-1	TGCGCCAGCAGGAGGACTAGCTGGTACGAGCAGTACTTC	CASRRTSWYEQYF
TRBJ2-5	-	once	TRBV5-8	TGTGCCACCCGGTTGGGAGGAGATCGGAGAGAGACCCAGTACTTC	CATRLGGDRRETQYF
TRBJ1-1	-	-	TRBV7-2	TGTGCCAGCAGCTGGGACGGCGTGACTGAAGCTTTCTTT	CASSWDGVTEAFF
TRBJ2-3	-	once	TRBV19	TGTGCCACCCTTCTCCCCAGCACAGATACGCAGTATTTT	CATLLPSTDTQYF
TRBJ2-3	-	-	TRBV21-1	TGTGCCAGCAGCGCCCCTCCTCTAGCGGGAGGCACAGATACGCAGTATTTT	CASSAPPLAGGTDTQYF
TRBJ2-3	TRBD2	-	TRBV10-3	TGTGCCATCAGTGAGTCGAAGCGGGAGAGCACAGATACGCAGTATTTT	CAISESKRESTDTQYF
TRBJ2-1	TRBD2	-	TRBV5-1	TGCGCCAGCAGCTTGGAGGGTAGCGGGAGGATGTCCTACAATGAGCAGTTCTTC	CASSLEGSGRMSYNEQFF
TRBJ2-1	-	-	TRBV5-5	TGTGCCAGCAGCTTGGGTCCGTTTACCTACAATGAGCAGTTCTTC	CASSLGPFTYNEQFF